This TCR beta chain was profiled in a study of regulatory T cells in long-lasting Graves disease. Researchers made TCR beta libraries by using iRepertoire HTBI primers and running Arm-PCR on CDR3 regions. A single record per CDR3 protein comes from TCRdb applying MiXCR to the multiplex PCR reads. The sample contains 400,000 to 500,000 distinct CDR3 sequences, about 16% of which appear only once. In this sample, this clonotype turned up a few times. The sample's time point: newly diagnosed GD, antithyroid drugs for less than 3 months. There was RNA extracted from PBMCs, and the TCR library was made from it. Per American Thyroid Association guidelines, Graves' disease was diagnosed. The same sample was also studied in work on T cells in Graves' hyperthyroidism and ophthalmopathy. That study adds: Exclusion criteria comprised uncontrolled infection, other autoimmune disease, pregnancy or lactation.

This material consisted of peripheral blood mononuclear cells (PBMCs), taken at new diagnosis, from a patient treated with antithyroid drugs. The TCR comes from a woman aged 18-29 years with Graves disease.

The CDR3 DNA follows: TGTGCCAGCAGCTTAATCCTCACAGAACCGAACACTGAAGCTTTCTTT. This gives the protein CASSLILTEPNTEAFF. The chain recombines TRBV2 with TRBJ1-1; the D is unclear. The ends were cut back, 6 bases at V and 1 base at J, with 18 bases in the middle. This CDR3 is built from 16 residues. Germline V lookup: CDR1 SNHLY, CDR2 FYNNEI.